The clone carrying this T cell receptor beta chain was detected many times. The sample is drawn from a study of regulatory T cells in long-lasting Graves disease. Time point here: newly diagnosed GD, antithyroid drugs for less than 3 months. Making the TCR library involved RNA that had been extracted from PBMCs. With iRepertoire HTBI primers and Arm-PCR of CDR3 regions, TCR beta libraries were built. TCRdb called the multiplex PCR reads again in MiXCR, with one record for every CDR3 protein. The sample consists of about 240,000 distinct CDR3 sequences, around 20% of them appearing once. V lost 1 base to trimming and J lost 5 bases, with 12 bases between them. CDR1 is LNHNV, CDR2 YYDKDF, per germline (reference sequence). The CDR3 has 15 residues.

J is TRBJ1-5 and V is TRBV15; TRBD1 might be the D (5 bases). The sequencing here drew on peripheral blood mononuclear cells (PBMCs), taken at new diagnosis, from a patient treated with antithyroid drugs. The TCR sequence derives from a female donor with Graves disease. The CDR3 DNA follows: TGTGCCACCAGCAGAGTGGGGGAGGGCCATCAGCCCCAGCATTTT. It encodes CATSRVGEGHQPQHF.